The subject of this entry is one T cell receptor beta chain. This sample is part of a study of cytomegalovirus exposure and HLA in healthy donors. The germline CDR1 and CDR2 sequences are LNHNV and YYDKDF (reference sequence). The CDR3 is 16 residues long. The V and J ends lost 1 base and 13 bases, in that order; junction bases with no gene match: 15. PCR employed 60 Vbeta and 13 Jbeta primers. TCRdb's copy holds only in-frame clones and misses some; the assay was immunoSEQ multiplex PCR. The sample holds some 200,000 clones; 65% to 85% are singletons and the top ten take less than 3%. Sequencing used PBMCs. The rearrangement joins TRBV15 to TRBJ1-4; 7 bases line up with TRBD1. This receptor was obtained from a woman aged 30 to 39 in good health and CMV-seronegative. CDR3 nucleotide sequence: TGTGCCACCAGCAGAGTGTCGGGACAGCGGGCTAAAACACTGTTTTTT. Its translation: CATSRVSGQRAKTLFF.